Sequencing of this T cell receptor (beta chain) was carried out in a study of T cell responses to AZD1222 COVID-19 vaccine. Second-dose intervals near 4 or 12 weeks were combined. This clone was recorded once. Its target is not known. The CDR3 loop spans 13 amino acids. The V and J ends lost 0 bases and 3 bases respectively, with 6 bases between them. In germline, CDR1 is MNHNY, CDR2 SVGAGI (reference sequence). Study-wide results and limits: Donors were mostly white British, more females; clonal diversity possibly underestimated. The span of vaccine-associated CD4 TCRs extended across spike, with dominance at 160-218 and 743-854. Spike-specific TCR breadth and depth both grew after two AZD1222 doses.

Profiling relied on immunoSEQ multiplex PCR, and the TCRdb table lists in-frame clones only, not all of them. Of about 200,000 clones in the sample, roughly nine tenths were seen once. The chain carries TRBV6-6 and TRBJ2-7; no definite D call. Sequences were derived from peripheral blood, sampled 28 days after the second AZD1222 dose. The TCR originated in an adult who received the AZD1222 COVID-19 vaccine. Here the CDR3 reads CASSYSSNYEQYF. As DNA, the CDR3 is TGTGCCAGCAGTTACTCGTCTAACTACGAGCAGTACTTC.